This TCR beta chain was captured by sequencing in a study of Ad26.COV2.S vaccination and SARS-CoV-2 variants. Treatment of the sample: around 19 received Ad26.COV2.S at low or high dose, single or two shots; roughly 5 received placebo; per-sample allocation not given. The study sampled participants on day 63 after the first vaccine or placebo injection. V was clipped by 2 bases and J by 9 bases; unmatched bases: 6. The CDR3 sequence is 15 residues long. CDR1 KGHSH and CDR2 LQKENI come from the germline V gene. The table came from immunoSEQ multiplex PCR; TCRdb's copy has only in-frame clones and leaves some out. The sample includes about 430,000 clones, about 93% of them seen just once.

The clonotype originates from a person between 18 and 65 years old who received the Ad26.COV2.S COVID-19 vaccine or a placebo. V gene TRBV18 combines with J gene TRBJ2-1, with 11 bases that match TRBD2. The source material was peripheral blood, sampled in a trial of Ad26.COV2.S vaccine versus placebo. The CDR3 nucleotides are TGTGCCAGCTCACCAACTAGCGGGAGTTCGACTGAGCAGTTCTTC. Translated: CASSPTSGSSTEQFF. The variable domain in full, with the rest retrieved from reference TRBV18 and TRBJ2-1, is NAGVMQNPRHLVRRRGQEARLRCSPMKGHSHVYWYRQLPEEGLKFMVYLQKENIIDESGMPKERFSAEFPKEGPSILRIQQVVRGDSAAYFCASSPTSGSSTEQFFGPGTRLTVL.